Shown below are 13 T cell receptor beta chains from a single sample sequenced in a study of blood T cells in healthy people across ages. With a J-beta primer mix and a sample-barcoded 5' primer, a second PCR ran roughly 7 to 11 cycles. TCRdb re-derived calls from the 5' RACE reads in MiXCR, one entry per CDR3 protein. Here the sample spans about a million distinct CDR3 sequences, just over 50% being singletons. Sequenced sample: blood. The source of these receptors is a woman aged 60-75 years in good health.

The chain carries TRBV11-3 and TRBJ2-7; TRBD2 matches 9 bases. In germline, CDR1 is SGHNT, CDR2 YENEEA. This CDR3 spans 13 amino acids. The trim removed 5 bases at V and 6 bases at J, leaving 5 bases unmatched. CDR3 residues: CASSPLAGAEQYF. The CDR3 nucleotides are TGTGCCAGCAGCCCGTTAGCGGGGGCCGAGCAGTACTTC.

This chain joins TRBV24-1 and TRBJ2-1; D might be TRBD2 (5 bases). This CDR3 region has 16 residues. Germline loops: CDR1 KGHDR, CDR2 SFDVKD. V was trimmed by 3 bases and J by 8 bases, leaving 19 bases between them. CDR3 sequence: CATSDPRASGFYEQFF. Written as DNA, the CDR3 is TGTGCCACCAGTGATCCGAGGGCTAGTGGGTTCTATGAGCAGTTCTTC.

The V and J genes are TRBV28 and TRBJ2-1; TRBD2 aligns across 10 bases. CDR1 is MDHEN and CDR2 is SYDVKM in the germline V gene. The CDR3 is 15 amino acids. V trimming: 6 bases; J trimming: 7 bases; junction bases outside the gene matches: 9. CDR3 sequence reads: CASSRSSGSANEQFF. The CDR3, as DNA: TGTGCCAGCAGCCGCTCTAGCGGGAGTGCAAATGAGCAGTTCTTC. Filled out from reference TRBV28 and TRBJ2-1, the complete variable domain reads DVKVTQSSRYLVKRTGEKVFLECVQDMDHENMFWYRQDPGLGLRLIYFSYDVKMKEKGDIPEGYSVSREKKERFSLILESASTNQTSMYLCASSRSSGSANEQFFGPGTRLTVL.

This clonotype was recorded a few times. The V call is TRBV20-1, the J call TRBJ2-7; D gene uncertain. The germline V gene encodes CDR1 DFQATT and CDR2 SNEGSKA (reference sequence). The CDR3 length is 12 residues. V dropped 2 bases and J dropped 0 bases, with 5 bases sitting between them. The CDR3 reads CSARQSSYEQYF. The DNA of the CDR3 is TGCAGTGCTAGACAGTCCTCCTACGAGCAGTACTTC.

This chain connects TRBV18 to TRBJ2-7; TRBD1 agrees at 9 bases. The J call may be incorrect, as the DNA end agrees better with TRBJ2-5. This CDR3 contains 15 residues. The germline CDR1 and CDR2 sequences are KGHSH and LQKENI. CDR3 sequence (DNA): TGTGCCAGCTCACCACGGGACAGGGCGGTGGAGACCCAGTACTTC. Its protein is CASSPRDRAVETQYF.

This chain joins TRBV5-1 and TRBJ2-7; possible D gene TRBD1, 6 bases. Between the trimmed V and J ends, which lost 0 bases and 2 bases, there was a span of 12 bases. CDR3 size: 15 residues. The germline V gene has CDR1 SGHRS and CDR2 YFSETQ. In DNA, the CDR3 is TGCGCCAGCAGCTTGGCCCTCCCAGGGGCCTACGAGCAGTACTTC. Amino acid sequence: CASSLALPGAYEQYF.

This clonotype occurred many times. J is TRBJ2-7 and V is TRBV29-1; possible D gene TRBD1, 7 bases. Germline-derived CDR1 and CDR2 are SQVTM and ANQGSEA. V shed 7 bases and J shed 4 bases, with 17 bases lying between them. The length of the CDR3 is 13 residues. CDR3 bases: TGCAGCGCGAAGAGACAGGGAGGTTACGAGCAGTACTTC. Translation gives CSAKRQGGYEQYF.

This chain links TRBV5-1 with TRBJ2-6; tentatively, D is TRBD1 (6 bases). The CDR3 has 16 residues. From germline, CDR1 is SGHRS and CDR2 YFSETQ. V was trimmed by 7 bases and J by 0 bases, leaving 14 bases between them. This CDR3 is CASANDRTSGANVLTF. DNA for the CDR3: TGCGCCAGCGCAAACGACAGGACCTCTGGGGCCAACGTCCTGACTTTC.

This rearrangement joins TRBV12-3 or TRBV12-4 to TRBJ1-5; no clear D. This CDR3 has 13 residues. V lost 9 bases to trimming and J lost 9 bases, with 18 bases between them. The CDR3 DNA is TGTGCCAGTAGTCCGTCTGCCTTCCGGCCCCAGCATTTT. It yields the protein CASSPSAFRPQHF.

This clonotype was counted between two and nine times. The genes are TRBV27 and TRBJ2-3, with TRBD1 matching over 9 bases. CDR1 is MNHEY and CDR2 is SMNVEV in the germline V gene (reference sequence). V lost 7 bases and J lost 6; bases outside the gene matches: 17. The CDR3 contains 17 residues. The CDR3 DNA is TGTGCCAGCATCCCTAGACCCCGGGACAGGGTTTCGGATACGCAGTATTTT. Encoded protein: CASIPRPRDRVSDTQYF.

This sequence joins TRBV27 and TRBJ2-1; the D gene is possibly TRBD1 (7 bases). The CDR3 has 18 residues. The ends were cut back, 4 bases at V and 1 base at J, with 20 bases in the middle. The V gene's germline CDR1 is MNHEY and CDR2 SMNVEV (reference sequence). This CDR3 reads CASSWAGGGFGSYNEQFF. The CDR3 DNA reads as TGTGCCAGCAGTTGGGCAGGGGGAGGATTCGGGTCCTACAATGAGCAGTTCTTC.

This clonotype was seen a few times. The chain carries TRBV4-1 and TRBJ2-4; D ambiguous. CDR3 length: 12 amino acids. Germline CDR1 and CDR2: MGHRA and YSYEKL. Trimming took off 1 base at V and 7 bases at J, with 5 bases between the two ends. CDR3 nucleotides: TGCGCCAGCAGCCAAGTGGGGAACATTCAGTACTTC. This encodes CASSQVGNIQYF.

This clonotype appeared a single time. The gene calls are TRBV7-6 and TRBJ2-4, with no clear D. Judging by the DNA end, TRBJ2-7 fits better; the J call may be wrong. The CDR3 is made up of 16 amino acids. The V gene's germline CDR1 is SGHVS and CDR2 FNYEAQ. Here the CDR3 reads CASSPKAGRLAYEQYF. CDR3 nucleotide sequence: TGTGCCAGCAGCCCCAAGGCAGGACGGCTAGCCTACGAGCAGTACTTC.